The sequence of this T cell receptor beta chain was determined in a study of blood T cell repertoires in COVID-19. Whole-study context: Some COVID-19 samples were acute and others convalescent; all came from the United States, Italy and Spain. Sources were T cells, B-cell-depleted T cells, or PBMCs; the material itself was cDNA or gDNA.

In the original processing: From reference gene primer amplification, estimates of nucleated cell counts were derived. Repertoires were generated with immunoSEQ multiplex PCR, while TCRdb's copy carries only in-frame clones and drops some. V, J and clone size were drawn from that table, and D and trimming were deduced from the DNA. The sample records 150,000 to 180,000 clones, roughly nine tenths being singletons. This CDR3 has 14 amino acids. After removal of 5 bases from V and 1 base from J, the junction contained 5 bases not matched to a gene. Germline V lookup: CDR1 SGHAT, CDR2 FQDESV (reference sequence).

Sequenced: peripheral blood. The genes are TRBV11-1 and TRBJ2-7, with TRBD1 matching 7 bases. This TCR was recovered from a man aged 45-65 years with acute or convalescent COVID-19. This CDR3 reads CASSKQGRSYEQYF. The DNA of the CDR3 is TGTGCCAGCAGCAAACAGGGGAGATCCTACGAGCAGTACTTC.